Following are 5 T cell receptor beta chains from one sample sequenced in a study of blood T cell repertoires in COVID-19. Only in-frame clones appear in the TCRdb table, and some are missing; sequencing was by immunoSEQ multiplex PCR. The sample has more than 350,000 clones, approximately 87% seen once. What was sequenced was PBMCs or T cells enriched from blood (not recorded which). The source of these receptors is a woman between 45 and 60 years old who had recovered from COVID-19.

This clone appeared a single time. The V and J genes are TRBV6-5 and TRBJ2-5; 7 nucleotides agree with TRBD1. Germline CDR1 is MNHEY and CDR2 is SVGAGI. The CDR3 covers 13 residues. V lost 5 bases to trimming and J lost 2 bases; unmatched junction nucleotides: 2. CDR3 loop: CASSPRGQETQYF. The CDR3 DNA follows: TGTGCCAGCAGTCCCAGGGGGCAAGAGACCCAGTACTTC.

This clone has a handful of counts. The rearrangement uses TRBV3-1 (or the pseudogene TRBV3-2) and TRBJ1-1, with TRBD1 matching over 11 bases. The CDR3 is 16 amino acids. Trimming cost V 6 bases and J 4 bases; bases outside gene matches: 10. Germline V gene data show CDR1 as LGHDT and CDR2 as YNNKEL (reference sequence). CDR3 loop: CASSSFGQGAGTEAFF. The DNA for the CDR3 is TGTGCCAGCAGTTCGTTTGGACAGGGGGCCGGCACTGAAGCTTTCTTT.

V usage is TRBV25-1 and J usage is TRBJ2-2, with 8 bases lining up with TRBD1. This CDR3 region has 11 residues. Germline assignment: CDR1 MGHDK and CDR2 SYGVNS. V was clipped by 8 bases and J by 8 bases; unmatched bases: 1. The CDR3 DNA follows: TGTGCCAGCGGACAGGGAGGGGAGCTGTTTTTT. Translating it yields CASGQGGELFF.

The gene calls are TRBV9 and TRBJ2-5, with 7 positions matching TRBD2. Trimming took 4 bases from V and 5 from J; bases not matched to a gene: 11. The CDR3 has 15 amino acids. Germline V gene sequence: CDR1 SGDLS, CDR2 YYNGEE. CDR3 sequence reads: CASSWRGTSGETQYF. Here the CDR3 DNA reads TGTGCCAGCAGCTGGCGGGGGACCTCTGGGGAGACCCAGTACTTC.

The chain employs TRBV7-8 and TRBJ1-6; D gene uncertain. This CDR3 region has 11 residues. Deletions cut 0 bases from V and 15 bases from J, with 6 bases between. The germline V gene has CDR1 SGHVS and CDR2 FQNEAQ. CDR3 bases: TGTGCCAGCAGCTTAGCCCGTCTCCTCCACTTT. This encodes CASSLARLLHF.